This record concerns one T cell receptor (beta chain) sequence. V dropped 2 bases and J dropped 9; count of bases not matched to a gene: 7. Per the germline V gene, CDR1 is SGHRS and CDR2 is YFSETQ. The CDR3 loop spans 14 amino acids. The source of the sample is a study of identical twins. Unique molecular identifiers were in the cDNA, with template-switch universal primer binding. TCRdb re-called the 5' RACE reads through MiXCR, storing one row per CDR3 protein. This sample has fewer than 900,000 distinct CDR3 sequences, with 15% to 20% found just once. The same sample was also used in a study of T cells expressing NK-cell markers. From that paper: The authors restricted sorting to alpha-beta TCR T cells with an anti-gamma-delta TCR antibody in several experiments. About six donors showed dominant NKG2C+ clonotypes comprising roughly 1.0-7.5% of their CD8+ T cells. These clonotypes, the leaders elsewhere, also led the CD3+CD56-NKG2C+ fraction in a handful of donors.

The sequence derives from a woman aged 18-35 years in good health. The chain couples TRBV5-1 to TRBJ2-1, with 8 nucleotides matching TRBD2. Sequences were obtained from PBMCs. CDR3 coding DNA: TGCGCCAGCAGCTTCGGCGGGGGGTTCAGTGAGCAGTTCTTC. It encodes CASSFGGGFSEQFF.